The 30 T cell receptor beta chains below come from one sample, sequenced in a study of cytomegalovirus exposure and HLA in healthy donors. Data came from immunoSEQ multiplex PCR; TCRdb stores just in-frame clones and leaves some out. The sample carries 110,000 to 150,000 clones, roughly 89% recorded once. Specimen: PBMCs. These receptors came from a woman aged 18-30 years in good health and CMV-seropositive.

The genes are TRBV10-2 and TRBJ2-7, with TRBD1 as a possible D gene (6 bases). The V gene lost 0 bases and the J gene lost 4 bases, with 10 bases spanning the gap. Germline values: CDR1 WSHSY, CDR2 SAAADI. The CDR3 contains 14 residues. The CDR3 bases are TGCGCCAGCAGTGAGTCTTGGACAGATTACGAGCAGTACTTC. It specifies CASSESWTDYEQYF.

The gene calls are TRBV30 and TRBJ1-1; a possible D gene is TRBD1 (6 bases). V was clipped by 2 bases and J by 2 bases, with 9 bases between them. CDR3 length equals 13 residues. CDR1 and CDR2 from the germline V gene are GTSNPN and SVGIG (reference sequence). Here the CDR3 DNA reads TGTGCCTGGAGTAGGACAGCCAACACTGAAGCTTTCTTT. Its protein product is CAWSRTANTEAFF.

The J gene is TRBJ1-1, the V gene TRBV2; D remains ambiguous. Looked up from germline, CDR1 is SNHLY and CDR2 is FYNNEI. CDR3 length: 13 amino acids. V gave up 8 bases and J gave up 1 base, with 11 bases separating them. The CDR3 sequence is CASYAQPNTEAFF. The CDR3 DNA reads TGTGCCAGCTATGCACAGCCGAACACTGAAGCTTTCTTT.

The chain links TRBV13 to TRBJ1-4; a weak D match, TRBD1 (6 bases). The CDR3 consists of 14 residues. The V gene lost 6 bases and the J gene lost 7 bases, with 15 bases spanning the gap. CDR1 PRHDT and CDR2 FYEKMQ come from the germline V gene (reference sequence). The CDR3 is CASRRNRESEKLFF. The CDR3 nucleotides read TGTGCCAGCAGGAGGAACAGGGAGAGTGAAAAACTGTTTTTT.

The chain employs TRBV2 and TRBJ2-7; 7 bases fit TRBD1. The CDR3 is 16 amino acids. With V trimmed by 2 bases and J by 0 bases, 7 bases remained unmatched. Germline V CDR1 and CDR2: SNHLY, FYNNEI. This CDR3 is CASSEYGTVSSYEQYF. The CDR3 region has the DNA TGTGCCAGCAGTGAATACGGGACAGTGAGCTCCTACGAGCAGTACTTC.

The V and J genes are TRBV6-4 and TRBJ2-3; D is unresolved. The CDR3 contains 15 residues. The V gene's germline CDR1 is MRHNA and CDR2 SNTAGT. The V gene lost 0 bases and the J gene lost 0 bases, with 7 bases spanning the gap. The CDR3 here is CASSDSSSSTDTQYF. CDR3 nucleotide sequence: TGTGCCAGCAGTGACTCTAGCAGTAGCACAGATACGCAGTATTTT.

The chain employs TRBV19 and TRBJ2-2, with D unclear. The CDR3 length is 14 residues. Germline V gene data show CDR1 as LNHDA and CDR2 as SQIVND (reference sequence). V lost 3 bases and J 3 bases, leaving 8 bases between the germline ends. CDR3 nucleotides: TGTGCCAGTAGTATCGGTCCATACACCGGGGAGCTGTTTTTT. Encoded protein: CASSIGPYTGELFF.

CDR3 sequence reads: CASSYHTSYNEQFF. The CDR3 nucleotides are TGTGCCAGCAGTTACCACACCTCCTACAATGAGCAGTTCTTC. V and J are TRBV6-6 and TRBJ2-1; D is unclear. The CDR3 is 14 residues long. Germline assignment: CDR1 MNHNY and CDR2 SVGAGI (reference sequence). Trimming stripped 2 bases from V and 0 bases from J, with 5 bases between.

The chain joins TRBV27 to TRBJ1-2; the D gene is possibly TRBD1 (5 bases). The germline V and J ends were trimmed by 6 bases and 1 base, with 18 bases remaining between them. Germline V gene lookup returns CDR1 MNHEY and CDR2 SMNVEV (reference sequence). The CDR3 sequence is 16 residues long. The CDR3 loop reads CASSPYGGVGNYGYTF. The CDR3 region has the DNA TGTGCCAGCAGCCCCTACGGGGGTGTAGGTAACTATGGCTACACCTTC.

The J gene is TRBJ2-3, the V gene TRBV27, with no clear D. Trimming took 2 bases from V and 3 from J, leaving 12 bases between them. Germline V lookup: CDR1 MNHEY, CDR2 SMNVEV (reference sequence). This CDR3 has 15 residues. This chain's CDR3 is CASSLSLPQTDTQYF. In nucleotides, the CDR3 is TGTGCCAGCAGTTTAAGCCTGCCACAGACAGATACGCAGTATTTT.

The chain has TRBV7-9 and TRBJ2-1, with 8 positions matching TRBD2. The CDR3 spans 18 residues. Germline V lookup: CDR1 SEHNR, CDR2 FQNEAQ (reference sequence). Trimming cost V 1 base and J 6 bases; bases outside gene matches: 14. The CDR3: CASSLGLWRGEHINEQFF. The CDR3, as DNA: TGTGCCAGCAGCTTAGGGCTCTGGCGGGGGGAACACATCAATGAGCAGTTCTTC.

This clone was seen a single time. V gene TRBV4-3 combines with J gene TRBJ2-7, with unresolved D. Per germline, CDR1 LGHNA and CDR2 YSLEER. The CDR3 is made up of 13 amino acids. The ends were cut back, 0 bases at V and 9 bases at J, with 12 bases in the middle. CDR3 residues: CASSQDLGTWQYF. CDR3 DNA: TGCGCCAGCAGCCAAGACCTAGGTACGTGGCAGTACTTC.

The chain is built from TRBV25-1 and TRBJ1-1; D call uncertain. Germline V gives CDR1 MGHDK, CDR2 SYGVNS. This CDR3 is built from 13 residues. V was clipped by 10 bases and J by 8 bases, with 20 bases between them. The CDR3 DNA follows: TGTGCCAATCAAAATATGGCCCCGAAAGAAGCTTTCTTT. It specifies CANQNMAPKEAFF.

The chain carries TRBV29-1 and TRBJ2-1; D is perhaps TRBD2 (5 bases). Looked up from germline, CDR1 is SQVTM and CDR2 is ANQGSEA. The CDR3 has 11 amino acids. The germline V and J ends were trimmed by 6 bases and 4 bases, with 7 bases remaining between them. CDR3 amino acids: CSVAEYNEQFF. DNA of the CDR3: TGCAGCGTAGCGGAGTACAATGAGCAGTTCTTC.

This clone was seen just once. The chain has TRBV10-2 and TRBJ1-1; TRBD1 matches at 9 bases. The CDR3 is 14 amino acids. Germline V gene sequence: CDR1 WSHSY, CDR2 SAAADI. After removal of 5 bases from V and 6 bases from J, the junction contained 7 bases not matched to a gene. The CDR3 reads CASSKNRGQAEAFF. The CDR3 DNA is TGCGCCAGCAGTAAAAACAGGGGGCAGGCTGAAGCTTTCTTT.

The rearrangement joins TRBV4-1 to TRBJ1-1; TRBD1 matches 10 bases. Germline loops: CDR1 MGHRA, CDR2 YSYEKL. Losses at the gene ends were 6 bases for V and 5 bases for J; bases not matched to a gene: 3. This CDR3 is 13 amino acids long. DNA for the CDR3: TGCGCCAGCAGGGCGGGACAGGGGACTGAAGCTTTCTTT. Protein: CASRAGQGTEAFF.

This clone has more than one count but fewer than ten. The chain joins TRBV19 to TRBJ2-7; a weak D match, TRBD1 (6 bases). Germline V CDR1 and CDR2: LNHDA, SQIVND (reference sequence). CDR3 length equals 15 residues. Trimming took 5 bases from V and 4 from J, leaving 18 bases between them. The CDR3 DNA reads TGTGCCAGTAGTTCTGTGGGGGCGTATGATTACGAGCAGTACTTC. It is translated as CASSSVGAYDYEQYF.

The chain has TRBV7-9 and TRBJ1-1; D gene ambiguous. V lost 5 bases and J 6 bases, leaving 19 bases between the germline ends. The CDR3 has 15 residues. Germline V gives CDR1 SEHNR, CDR2 FQNEAQ (reference sequence). For the CDR3, the DNA is TGTGCCAGCAGCCCCAGTGTGGGAGGGTCGGCTGAAGCTTTCTTT. It is translated as CASSPSVGGSAEAFF.

J is TRBJ1-1 and V is TRBV28; D might be TRBD1 (5 bases). This CDR3 spans 17 amino acids. Trimming removed 6 bases at V and 0 bases at J, with 20 bases between. Germline values: CDR1 MDHEN, CDR2 SYDVKM. CDR3 DNA: TGTGCCAGCAGCCCTCATGGGGGGGGGAGATTGAACACTGAAGCTTTCTTT. As protein: CASSPHGGGRLNTEAFF.

This rearrangement joins TRBV10-2 to TRBJ1-2, with 12 positions matching TRBD1. Trimming at V came to 7 bases and at J to 5 bases, leaving 8 bases not matched to a gene. The germline V gene has CDR1 WSHSY and CDR2 SAAADI. The CDR3 contains 15 residues. This chain's CDR3 is CASTDGTGGFYGYTF. As DNA, the CDR3 is TGCGCCAGCACCGACGGGACAGGGGGCTTTTATGGCTACACCTTC.

The chain couples TRBV25-1 to TRBJ1-1; weak D call: TRBD1 (6 bases). The ends were cut back, 0 bases at V and 5 bases at J, with 13 bases in the middle. The CDR3 covers 15 residues. Germline loops: CDR1 MGHDK, CDR2 SYGVNS. The DNA of the CDR3 is TGTGCCAGCAGTGAATATGGACAGTTAAAAACTGAAGCTTTCTTT. Its translation: CASSEYGQLKTEAFF.

The chain employs TRBV7-2 and TRBJ2-2; 8 bases align to TRBD1. The V segment lost 4 bases and the J segment 5 bases; nucleotides outside the gene matches: 3. This CDR3 is 14 amino acids long. Germline V gives CDR1 SGHTA, CDR2 FQGNSA. The DNA of the CDR3 is TGTGCCAGCAGCTCCCAGGGGGCTACCGGGGAGCTGTTTTTT. This gives the protein CASSSQGATGELFF.

This sequence joins TRBV2 and TRBJ1-2; no reliable D call. CDR1 and CDR2 (germline): SNHLY, FYNNEI. The CDR3 has 14 amino acids. Trimming pared 10 bases from V and 6 bases from J, leaving 21 bases between. The CDR3 reads CATLDYPIVHGYTF. DNA for the CDR3: TGTGCCACCCTGGACTACCCCATAGTACATGGCTACACCTTC.

This chain links TRBV7-2 with TRBJ2-1; TRBD2 matches 15 bases. V was pared by 5 bases and J by 2 bases, with 7 bases of the junction left unmatched. The CDR3 is 18 amino acids. Germline CDR1 is SGHTA and CDR2 is FQGNSA. CDR3 sequence reads: CASSVGLAGGSPYNEQFF. The CDR3 nucleotides read TGTGCCAGCAGCGTCGGACTAGCGGGGGGGAGCCCCTACAATGAGCAGTTCTTC.

The DNA for the CDR3 is TGTGCCAGCAGTTACGGTTCCGGGGTCCAGCCCCAGCATTTT. Its translation: CASSYGSGVQPQHF. This chain connects TRBV6-5 to TRBJ1-5; D unclear. Deletions cut 2 bases from V and 7 bases from J, with 12 bases between. The CDR3 totals 14 residues. From germline, CDR1 is MNHEY and CDR2 SVGAGI.

The J gene is TRBJ2-2, the V gene TRBV27; the D is unclear. The CDR3 extends over 15 amino acids. CDR1 is MNHEY and CDR2 is SMNVEV in the germline V gene (reference sequence). Trimming took off 2 bases at V and 0 bases at J, with 7 bases between the two ends. DNA for the CDR3: TGTGCCAGCAGTTTAACAGCCGCGAACACCGGGGAGCTGTTTTTT. Protein: CASSLTAANTGELFF.

J is TRBJ2-1 and V is TRBV9; the D gene is possibly TRBD2 (7 bases). The germline gives CDR1 SGDLS, CDR2 YYNGEE. Trimming pared 0 bases from V and 8 bases from J, leaving 15 bases between. CDR3 length equals 15 residues. CDR3 nucleotides: TGTGCCAGCAGCGTAGGTGGGGGGGCTAATGATGAGCAGTTCTTC. It encodes CASSVGGGANDEQFF.

CDR3 residues: CASSENQRGDTQYF. The CDR3 coding sequence is TGTGCCAGCAGTGAAAACCAAAGGGGAGATACGCAGTATTTT. The rearrangement links TRBV2 to TRBJ2-3; possible D gene TRBD1, 5 bases. Trimming removed 2 bases at V and 5 bases at J, with 11 bases between. Germline CDR1 SNHLY, CDR2 FYNNEI. This CDR3 comprises 14 residues.

The genes are TRBV19 and TRBJ2-7; 8 nucleotides agree with TRBD1. The germline gives CDR1 LNHDA, CDR2 SQIVND (reference sequence). V lost 5 bases to trimming and J lost 0 bases; unmatched junction nucleotides: 3. CDR3 length: 14 residues. The DNA for the CDR3 is TGTGCCAGTAGTCTCACAGGGGGCTCCTACGAGCAGTACTTC. This encodes CASSLTGGSYEQYF.

This rearrangement joins TRBV7-2 to TRBJ1-4, with no clear D. The V end lost 5 bases, the J end lost 13 bases, and 11 bases lay between the germline ends. Germline CDR1 reads SGHTA; CDR2 reads FQGNSA. The CDR3 runs to 11 residues. The CDR3 here is CASSHGLRLFF. As DNA, the CDR3 is TGTGCCAGCAGCCACGGTTTAAGACTGTTTTTT. Full variable domain (missing parts from reference TRBV7-2 and TRBJ1-4): GAGVSQSPSNKVTEKGKDVELRCDPISGHTALYWYRQSLGQGLEFLIYFQGNSAPDKSGLPSDRFSAERTGGSVSTLTIQRTQQEDSAVYLCASSHGLRLFFGSGTQLSVL.